This TCR beta chain was captured by sequencing in a study of Ad26.COV2.S vaccination and SARS-CoV-2 variants. Treatment meaning: 15 to 20 received Ad26.COV2.S at low or high dose, single or two shots; about 5 received placebo; per-sample allocation not given. After the first vaccine or placebo injection, samples were drawn on day 63. Losses at the gene ends were 6 bases for V and 1 base for J; bases not matched to a gene: 8. CDR3 length: 14 amino acids. In germline, CDR1 is SQVTM, CDR2 ANQGSEA. The table lists this clone with a count of one. Using immunoSEQ multiplex PCR, the repertoire was profiled, and TCRdb retains in-frame clones only, with some absent. The data hold 400,000 or so clones, with more than 85% observed a single time.

The receptor was isolated from a person between 18 and 65 years old who received the Ad26.COV2.S COVID-19 vaccine or a placebo. The sample consisted of peripheral blood, taken in a trial of Ad26.COV2.S vaccine versus placebo. V usage is TRBV29-1 and J usage is TRBJ1-2; 7 nucleotides match TRBD1. CDR3 DNA sequence: TGCAGCGTCTGGGACAGAACCATTAACTATGGCTACACCTTC. Translating gives CSVWDRTINYGYTF. Variable domain in full (rest from reference TRBV29-1 and TRBJ1-2): SAVISQKPSRDICQRGTSLTIQCQVDSQVTMMFWYRQQPGQSLTLIATANQGSEATYESGFVIDKFPISRPNLTFSTLTVSNMSPEDSSIYLCSVWDRTINYGYTFGSGTRLTVV.